Listed here is a single T cell receptor beta chain. This sample is part of a study of blood T cell repertoires in COVID-19. Overall study: PBMCs, B-cell-depleted T cells, or T cells provided the cDNA or gDNA that made up the material.

Libraries were prepared by immunoSEQ multiplex PCR; TCRdb keeps only in-frame clonotypes and omits some of them. The sample consists of around 48,000 clones, roughly 86% of them appearing once. This CDR3 is built from 13 residues. Trimming left V 3 bases short and J 7 bases short, with 14 bases between. Germline V gene sequence: CDR1 SGHRS, CDR2 YFSETQ. The sequence derives from a man aged 55 to 70 with active or convalescent COVID-19. The chain is built from TRBV5-1 and TRBJ2-7; D possibly corresponds to TRBD2 (6 bases). The sample comprised peripheral blood. The CDR3 nucleotides are TGCGCCAGCAGCTCCCCGGAGGGTTGGGAGCAGTACTTC. Protein sequence: CASSSPEGWEQYF.